Given below is one TCR beta chain in context. The record originates from a study of blood T cell repertoires in COVID-19. As originally analysed: Estimation of nucleated cell counts relied on the amplification of reference gene primers. Sequencing used immunoSEQ multiplex PCR; TCRdb keeps in-frame clones, though not all of them. V and J calls and clone size come straight from that table; D and trimming were deduced from the DNA. There are 130,000 or so clones in the sample; roughly 84% occur only once, and less than 9% lies in the top ten. This clonotype was sampled from a man aged 25 to 40 with COVID-19, enrolled during active disease. The material sequenced was peripheral blood.

The CDR3 DNA is TGTGCCAGCAGTGCCGAGGGCGCGAAAGGAAACACCATATATTTT. It encodes CASSAEGAKGNTIYF. V gene TRBV2 combines with J gene TRBJ1-3; D ambiguous. The V gene's germline CDR1 is SNHLY and CDR2 FYNNEI. The CDR3 is 15 residues long. Trimming removed 4 bases from V and 4 bases from J, with 14 bases in between.